This TCR beta chain stems from a study of human thymus T cells. The CDR3 is 12 residues long. Trimming took 8 bases from V and 10 from J; bases not matched to a gene: 8. Germline V gene sequence: CDR1 MNHNS, CDR2 SASEGT. Resections obtained during corrective heart surgery supplied the thymus tissue. Data came from immunoSEQ multiplex PCR; TCRdb stores just in-frame clones and leaves some out. The sample holds 120,000 or so clones, around 94% seen once. The sample consisted of thymus tissue. The chain combines TRBV6-1 with TRBJ2-1, with 7 bases identical to TRBD2. The sequence was collected from a boy younger than two with a congenital heart defect but otherwise immunologically healthy. DNA of the CDR3: TGTGCCAGCGGAACCGGGGGAGGGGAGCAGTTCTTC. It translates to CASGTGGGEQFF.